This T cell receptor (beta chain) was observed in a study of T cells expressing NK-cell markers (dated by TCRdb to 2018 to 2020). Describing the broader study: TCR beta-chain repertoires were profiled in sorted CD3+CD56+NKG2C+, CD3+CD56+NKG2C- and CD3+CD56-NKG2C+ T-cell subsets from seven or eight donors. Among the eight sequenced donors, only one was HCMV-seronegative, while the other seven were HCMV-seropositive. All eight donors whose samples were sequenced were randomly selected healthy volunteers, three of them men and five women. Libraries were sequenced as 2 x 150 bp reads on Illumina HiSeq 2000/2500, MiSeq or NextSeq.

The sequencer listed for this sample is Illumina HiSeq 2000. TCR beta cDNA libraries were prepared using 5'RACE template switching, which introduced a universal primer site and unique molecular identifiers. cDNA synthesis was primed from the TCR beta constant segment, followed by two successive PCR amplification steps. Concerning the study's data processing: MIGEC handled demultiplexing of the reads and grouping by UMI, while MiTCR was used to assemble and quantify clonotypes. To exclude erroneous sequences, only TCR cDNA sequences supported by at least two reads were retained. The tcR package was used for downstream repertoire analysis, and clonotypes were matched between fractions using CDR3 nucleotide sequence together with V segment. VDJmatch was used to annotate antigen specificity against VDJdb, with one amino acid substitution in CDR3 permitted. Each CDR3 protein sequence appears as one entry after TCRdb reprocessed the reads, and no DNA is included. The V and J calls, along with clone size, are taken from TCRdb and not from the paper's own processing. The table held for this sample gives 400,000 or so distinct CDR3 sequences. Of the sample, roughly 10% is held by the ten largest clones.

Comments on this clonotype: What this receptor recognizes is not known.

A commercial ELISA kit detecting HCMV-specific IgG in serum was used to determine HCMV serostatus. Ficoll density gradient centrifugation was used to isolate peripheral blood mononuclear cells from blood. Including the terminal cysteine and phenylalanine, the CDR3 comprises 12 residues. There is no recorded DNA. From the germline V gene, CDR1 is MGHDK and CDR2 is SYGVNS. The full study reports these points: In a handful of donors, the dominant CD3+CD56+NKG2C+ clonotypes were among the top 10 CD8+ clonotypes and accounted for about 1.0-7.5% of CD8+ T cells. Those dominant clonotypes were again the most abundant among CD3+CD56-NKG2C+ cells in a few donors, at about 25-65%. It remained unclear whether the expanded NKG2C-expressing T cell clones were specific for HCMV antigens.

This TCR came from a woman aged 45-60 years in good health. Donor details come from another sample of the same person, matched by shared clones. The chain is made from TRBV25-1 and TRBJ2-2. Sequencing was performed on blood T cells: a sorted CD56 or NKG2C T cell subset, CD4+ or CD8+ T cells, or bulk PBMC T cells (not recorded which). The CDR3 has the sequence CASSESLRELFF.